A single sample is the source of the 22 T cell receptor beta chains below, sequenced in a study of CD4 T cell repertoires in COVID-19. Generated by immunoSEQ multiplex PCR, the TCRdb table keeps only in-frame clones and is missing some. Altogether about 75,000 clones are present, roughly 80% being singletons, with the ten largest covering 0.45% to 0.7%. The material sequenced was CD4+ T cells from peripheral blood, taken after recovery from COVID-19. The receptor set was obtained from a human donor who had COVID-19.

The rearrangement uses TRBV5-8 and TRBJ2-5; no reliable D call. CDR3 size: 18 residues. Trimming stripped 1 base from V and 0 bases from J, with 19 bases between. Germline V CDR1 and CDR2: SGHTS, YDEGEE. CDR3 sequence (DNA): TGTGCCAGCAGCTTGACCCGAGGTGACGTTATATACCAAGAGACCCAGTACTTC. It translates to CASSLTRGDVIYQETQYF.

The table lists this clone with a count of one. J is TRBJ2-5 and V is TRBV7-2, with unresolved D. V lost 1 base and J 7 bases, leaving 16 bases between the germline ends. CDR1 and CDR2 (germline): SGHTA, FQGNSA. CDR3 length: 15 amino acids. The CDR3 region has the DNA TGTGCCAGCAGCTTAGAGGCCTTGCGCTATGGGACCCAGTACTTC. Translated, it gives CASSLEALRYGTQYF.

The chain links TRBV19 to TRBJ2-1; D is ambiguous. Trimming stripped 8 bases from V and 9 bases from J, with 11 bases between. Germline V gene sequence: CDR1 LNHDA, CDR2 SQIVND (reference sequence). The CDR3 spans 11 residues. The chain's CDR3 is CASARGPEQFF. The CDR3 nucleotides are TGTGCCAGTGCCCGAGGCCCTGAGCAGTTCTTC.

The table lists this clone with a count of one. The chain uses TRBV3-1 (or the pseudogene TRBV3-2) and TRBJ2-7; the D gene is possibly TRBD2 (6 bases). There are 11 residues in the CDR3. Trimming removed 1 base at V and 9 bases at J, with 7 bases between. Germline assignment: CDR1 LGHDT and CDR2 YNNKEL (reference sequence). CDR3 sequence: CASSQGGVQYF. CDR3 DNA: TGTGCCAGCAGCCAAGGGGGGGTGCAGTACTTC.

This chain links TRBV2 with TRBJ1-2; no clear D. Trimming stripped 6 bases from V and 7 bases from J, with 12 bases between. This CDR3 region has 12 residues. In germline, CDR1 is SNHLY, CDR2 FYNNEI. This CDR3 is CASRVEDSGYTF. Here the CDR3 DNA reads TGTGCCAGCAGAGTGGAAGATTCTGGCTACACCTTC.

The chain combines TRBV15 with TRBJ2-7; TRBD2 matches 7 bases. Germline V gene lookup returns CDR1 LNHNV and CDR2 YYDKDF (reference sequence). This CDR3 is built from 14 residues. Unmatched junction bases numbered 6, after V lost 0 bases and J lost 7 bases. CDR3 protein: CATSRDRQGGEQYF. For the CDR3, the DNA is TGTGCCACCAGCAGAGATCGTCAGGGAGGGGAGCAGTACTTC.

This rearrangement joins TRBV11-2 to TRBJ2-2; D is unclear. Germline V gene data show CDR1 as SGHAT and CDR2 as FQNNGV. V lost 4 bases and J 4 bases, leaving 13 bases between the germline ends. The length of the CDR3 is 15 residues. The CDR3 DNA reads TGTGCCAGCAGCTCAGCTTCAACCTTCACCGGGGAGCTGTTTTTT. It is translated as CASSSASTFTGELFF.

DNA for the CDR3: TGTGCCAGCAGTTGGGACAGGGCCTATGGCTACACCTTC. This translates into CASSWDRAYGYTF. This chain links TRBV12-3 or TRBV12-4 with TRBJ1-2; 9 bases fit TRBD1. The CDR3 runs to 13 residues. V lost 4 bases and J lost 4; bases outside the gene matches: 1.

The V and J genes are TRBV19 and TRBJ1-1; a weak D match, TRBD1 (6 bases). The CDR3 runs to 14 residues. Germline CDR1 is LNHDA and CDR2 is SQIVND (reference sequence). V shed 5 bases and J shed 3 bases, with 13 bases lying between them. The CDR3 here is CASSEAGGHTEAFF. CDR3 sequence (DNA): TGTGCCAGTAGTGAGGCGGGGGGGCACACTGAAGCTTTCTTT.

The rearrangement joins TRBV6-4 to TRBJ2-5, with D maybe TRBD1 (5 bases). The CDR3 sequence is 13 residues long. Trimming cost V 6 bases and J 5 bases, with 13 bases left between them. Germline CDR1 MRHNA, CDR2 SNTAGT. The CDR3 DNA follows: TGTGCCAGCAGCCGCGAAAGGGGCGAGACCCAGTACTTC. The encoded protein is CASSRERGETQYF.

The chain couples TRBV10-1 to TRBJ2-2; 10 positions agree with TRBD2. V was pared by 3 bases and J by 5 bases, with 6 bases of the junction left unmatched. The CDR3 runs 16 residues. The germline V gene has CDR1 WNHNN and CDR2 SYGVQD (reference sequence). CDR3 sequence reads: CASSETSGKVTGELFF. CDR3 nucleotide sequence: TGCGCCAGCAGTGAAACTAGCGGGAAGGTAACCGGGGAGCTGTTTTTT.

This clone was found once. The genes are TRBV7-8 and TRBJ1-4, with 9 bases fitting TRBD1. V trimming: 8 bases; J trimming: 4 bases; junction bases outside the gene matches: 5. The CDR3 is 14 residues long. Germline CDR1 SGHVS, CDR2 FQNEAQ. The CDR3 DNA is TGTGCCAGCGGTCGGGGACAGGGTAATGAAAAACTGTTTTTT. Its translation is CASGRGQGNEKLFF.

The CDR3 spells CASSFRLGGQPQHF. CDR3 nucleotide sequence: TGTGCCAGCAGCTTCAGATTGGGCGGTCAGCCCCAGCATTTT. The rearrangement joins TRBV3-1 (or the pseudogene TRBV3-2) to TRBJ1-5; D uncertain. Germline V gene lookup returns CDR1 LGHDT and CDR2 YNNKEL (reference sequence). Trimming stripped 5 bases from V and 6 bases from J, with 14 bases between. There are 14 residues in the CDR3.

The chain employs TRBV12-3 or TRBV12-4 and TRBJ1-6; D gene uncertain. V was shortened by 9 bases and J by 9 bases, with 15 bases between the two germline ends. The CDR3 length is 13 residues. The chain's CDR3 is CASRGSVGSPLHF. The CDR3, as DNA: TGTGCCAGTAGAGGGTCCGTAGGTTCACCCCTCCACTTT.

The chain combines TRBV5-4 with TRBJ1-3, with 8 bases lining up with TRBD1. The trim removed 5 bases at V and 0 bases at J, leaving 10 bases unmatched. CDR3 size: 17 residues. CDR1 SGHNT and CDR2 YYREEE come from the germline V gene (reference sequence). In DNA, the CDR3 is TGTGCCAGCAGTGACACAGGGGGGCCATCCTCTGGAAACACCATATATTTT. Its protein is CASSDTGGPSSGNTIYF.

The chain links TRBV29-1 to TRBJ2-3; D gene uncertain. The V and J ends lost 0 bases and 3 bases respectively, with 7 bases between them. The CDR3 totals 13 residues. Germline V gives CDR1 SQVTM, CDR2 ANQGSEA. This chain's CDR3 is CSVEDVGTDTQYF. The CDR3 DNA sequence: TGCAGCGTTGAAGATGTCGGGACAGATACGCAGTATTTT.

This sequence joins TRBV7-7 and TRBJ2-3; the match to TRBD2 covers 15 bases. V was pared by 5 bases and J by 3 bases, with 3 bases of the junction left unmatched. The CDR3 loop spans 16 amino acids. Germline lookup yields CDR1 SSHAT and CDR2 FNYEAQ (reference sequence). CDR3 nucleotides: TGTGCCAGCAGCCGGACTAGCGGGGGGGCTACAGATACGCAGTATTTT. Encoded protein: CASSRTSGGATDTQYF.

The chain carries TRBV6-1 and TRBJ2-5; 10 nucleotides line up with TRBD2. The germline V gene has CDR1 MNHNS and CDR2 SASEGT. V dropped 4 bases and J dropped 5; count of bases not matched to a gene: 10. The CDR3 consists of 16 residues. The CDR3, as DNA: TGTGCCAGCAGTGTAACAGCGGGGGGGCGTTATGAGACCCAGTACTTC. Residues: CASSVTAGGRYETQYF.

V is TRBV3-1 (or the pseudogene TRBV3-2) and J is TRBJ1-1; TRBD1 might be the D (6 bases). V was clipped by 4 bases and J by 6 bases, with 18 bases between them. The CDR3 covers 15 residues. Germline V gene data show CDR1 as LGHDT and CDR2 as YNNKEL (reference sequence). The CDR3 DNA follows: TGTGCCAGCAGCCCCCGAGGGGAGGGGGATGCTGAAGCTTTCTTT. As protein: CASSPRGEGDAEAFF.

V and J are TRBV5-1 and TRBJ2-2; perhaps TRBD1 as D (6 bases). Germline CDR1 reads SGHRS; CDR2 reads YFSETQ. V dropped 4 bases and J dropped 0 bases, with 13 bases sitting between them. This CDR3 is 16 amino acids long. CDR3 region: CASSITGPPNTGELFF. Written as DNA, the CDR3 is TGCGCCAGCAGCATTACAGGGCCTCCGAACACCGGGGAGCTGTTTTTT.

This chain joins TRBV7-2 and TRBJ1-3; maybe TRBD1 (6 bases). V was pared by 3 bases and J by 0 bases, with 12 bases between. Germline V gene lookup returns CDR1 SGHTA and CDR2 FQGNSA. The CDR3 loop spans 16 amino acids. The CDR3 here is CASSLQGSFSGNTIYF. The CDR3, as DNA: TGTGCCAGCAGCTTGCAGGGGTCGTTCTCTGGAAACACCATATATTTT.

This chain links TRBV5-1 with TRBJ2-3, with 11 bases that match TRBD2. Germline CDR1 is SGHRS and CDR2 is YFSETQ. With 0 bases clipped from V and 2 bases from J, the junction kept 5 bases outside the gene matches. The CDR3 contains 17 residues. The DNA for the CDR3 is TGCGCCAGCAGCTTGGGGCCTAGCGGGAGGACCACAGATACGCAGTATTTT. This sequence encodes CASSLGPSGRTTDTQYF.